The 25 T cell receptor beta chains listed next were all sequenced from one sample in a study of blood T cell repertoires in COVID-19. Data came from immunoSEQ multiplex PCR; TCRdb stores just in-frame clones and leaves some out. The sample carries more than 200,000 clones, approximately 82% recorded once. Material: peripheral blood. These receptors were taken from a middle-aged woman who had recovered from COVID-19.

The chain carries TRBV2 and TRBJ1-5; 8 positions agree with TRBD1. Germline V gene sequence: CDR1 SNHLY, CDR2 FYNNEI. This CDR3 is 14 amino acids long. V was clipped by 4 bases and J by 7 bases; unmatched bases: 6. Here the CDR3 DNA reads TGTGCCAGCAGTGGAGGACAGGGCAGACAGCCCCAGCATTTT. Protein sequence: CASSGGQGRQPQHF.

This chain uses TRBV6-5 with TRBJ2-3; TRBD2 agrees at 7 bases. Germline trimming cut 6 bases from V and 1 base from J; bases unmatched to any gene: 4. The length of the CDR3 is 14 residues. Germline lookup yields CDR1 MNHEY and CDR2 SVGAGI. For the CDR3, the DNA is TGTGCCAGCAGGGAGCGGGATCGCACAGATACGCAGTATTTT. Its protein product is CASRERDRTDTQYF.

The chain has TRBV20-1 and TRBJ2-5; D is undetermined. The CDR3 has 14 amino acids. Trimming removed 3 bases at V and 0 bases at J, with 11 bases between. CDR1 is DFQATT, CDR2 SNEGSKA, per germline (reference sequence). The CDR3 nucleotides are TGCAGTGCTAGTACAGAAACCTACCAAGAGACCCAGTACTTC. This codes for CSASTETYQETQYF.

The sample holds a few counts of this clone. The rearrangement links TRBV6-6 to TRBJ2-2, with 9 bases aligning to TRBD2. J lost 6 bases, V lost 5 bases, and 13 bases had no gene match. Germline CDR1 reads MNHNY; CDR2 reads SVGAGI (reference sequence). This CDR3 is built from 17 residues. In DNA form, the CDR3 reads TGTGCCAGCAGTCCCAATGGCGGGGGGGGCGAGGCCGGGGAGCTGTTTTTT. Its translation is CASSPNGGGGEAGELFF.

This chain uses TRBV3-1 (or the pseudogene TRBV3-2) with TRBJ2-4, with D possibly TRBD2 on 7 matching bases. V was cut by 0 bases and J by 7 bases, with 10 bases left in between. The CDR3 has 14 residues. Germline V gives CDR1 LGHDT, CDR2 YNNKEL (reference sequence). CDR3 sequence (DNA): TGTGCCAGCAGCCAAGAGGGGGGGCTGAACATTCAGTACTTC. Its translation is CASSQEGGLNIQYF.

V is TRBV2 and J is TRBJ1-5; unclear D gene. CDR3 size: 14 residues. The germline V and J ends were trimmed by 7 bases and 0 bases, with 10 bases remaining between them. Germline CDR1 is SNHLY and CDR2 is FYNNEI. The CDR3 loop reads CASTRQDSNQPQHF. The CDR3 bases are TGTGCCAGCACACGGCAGGATAGCAATCAGCCCCAGCATTTT.

The V gene is TRBV7-2, the J gene TRBJ2-1; 9 bases line up with TRBD2. With V trimmed by 0 bases and J by 8 bases, 8 bases remained unmatched. Germline lookup yields CDR1 SGHTA and CDR2 FQGNSA. This CDR3 is built from 16 residues. CDR3 DNA: TGTGCCAGCAGCTTAGCCCTAGGCGGGGGGGTAGATGAGCAGTTCTTC. Translated, it gives CASSLALGGGVDEQFF.

The chain has TRBV27 and TRBJ2-7; 9 positions match TRBD1. V dropped 0 bases and J dropped 3; count of bases not matched to a gene: 3. CDR1 and CDR2 (germline): MNHEY, SMNVEV (reference sequence). The CDR3 sequence is 15 residues long. This CDR3 is CASSLSGQGFYEQYF. The CDR3 DNA sequence: TGTGCCAGCAGTTTATCGGGACAGGGCTTCTACGAGCAGTACTTC.

This sequence joins TRBV27 and TRBJ2-4, with a weak D call TRBD2 (7 bases). The V gene lost 5 bases and the J gene lost 7 bases, with 21 bases spanning the gap. Germline V CDR1 and CDR2: MNHEY, SMNVEV (reference sequence). CDR3 size: 16 residues. CDR3 region: CASSPRGGRTSNIQYF. The CDR3 DNA reads TGTGCCAGCAGTCCAAGGGGGGGGCGGACCAGCAACATTCAGTACTTC.

This sequence joins TRBV24-1 and TRBJ2-1; TRBD2 matches 10 bases. The J segment lost 5 bases and the V segment lost 5 bases, leaving 8 bases of the junction unmatched. This CDR3 contains 16 residues. Germline-derived CDR1 and CDR2 are KGHDR and SFDVKD. CDR3: CATSGASGGADNEQFF. In DNA, the CDR3 is TGTGCCACCAGTGGGGCAAGCGGGGGGGCAGACAATGAGCAGTTCTTC.

CDR3 amino acids: CASSLNVRGTGELFF. The CDR3 DNA sequence: TGCGCCAGCAGCTTGAATGTTCGGGGCACCGGGGAGCTGTTTTTT. V is TRBV5-1 and J is TRBJ2-2; D perhaps matches TRBD2 (5 bases). This CDR3 is built from 15 residues. V shed 1 base and J shed 4 bases, with 11 bases lying between them. CDR1 and CDR2 (germline): SGHRS, YFSETQ.

This clone appeared once. The rearrangement joins TRBV28 to TRBJ2-5; D not certain. This CDR3 comprises 14 residues. CDR1 MDHEN and CDR2 SYDVKM come from the germline V gene. Deletions cut 3 bases from V and 4 bases from J, with 12 bases between. CDR3 amino acids: CASSFLGTAETQYF. The CDR3 DNA is TGTGCCAGCAGTTTTCTCGGAACAGCAGAGACCCAGTACTTC.

The rearrangement joins TRBV3-1 (or the pseudogene TRBV3-2) to TRBJ1-2, with TRBD1 matching 9 bases. CDR1 and CDR2 from the germline V gene are LGHDT and YNNKEL (reference sequence). The CDR3 sequence is 15 residues long. Trimming removed 5 bases from V and 4 bases from J; junction bases left unmatched: 8. The CDR3 reads CASSFGQGRSYGYTF. DNA of the CDR3: TGTGCCAGCAGCTTTGGACAGGGGCGATCCTATGGCTACACCTTC.

The rearrangement joins TRBV15 to TRBJ2-7; 9 bases match TRBD1. V was clipped by 0 bases and J by 2 bases; unmatched bases: 5. The length of the CDR3 is 16 residues. Germline loops: CDR1 LNHNV, CDR2 YYDKDF (reference sequence). The CDR3 loop reads CATSREPGQGTYEQYF. Here the CDR3 DNA reads TGTGCCACCAGCAGAGAACCGGGACAGGGAACCTACGAGCAGTACTTC.

This chain uses TRBV10-3 with TRBJ1-2, with 10 bases fitting TRBD1. CDR1 and CDR2 (germline): ENHRY, SYGVKD. This CDR3 has 14 amino acids. Losses at the gene ends were 6 bases for V and 3 bases for J; bases not matched to a gene: 4. The CDR3 DNA follows: TGTGCCATCAGACCCGGGACAGGGGACTATGGCTACACCTTC. As protein: CAIRPGTGDYGYTF.

The chain uses TRBV4-1 and TRBJ2-7; TRBD1 aligns across 10 bases. Germline CDR1 reads MGHRA; CDR2 reads YSYEKL. This CDR3 comprises 15 residues. Trimming removed 3 bases from V and 5 bases from J; junction bases left unmatched: 7. The DNA for the CDR3 is TGCGCCAGCAGCCATTCGGGACAGGGGCAAAACGAGCAGTACTTC. Protein product: CASSHSGQGQNEQYF.

This clone was recorded a few times. The rearrangement joins TRBV18 to TRBJ2-7; 9 positions agree with TRBD1. This CDR3 spans 13 amino acids. The J segment lost 6 bases and the V segment lost 5 bases, leaving 5 bases of the junction unmatched. CDR1 and CDR2 from the germline V gene are KGHSH and LQKENI. CDR3 loop: CASSSGQGVEQYF. The CDR3 nucleotides read TGTGCCAGCTCATCGGGACAGGGAGTCGAGCAGTACTTC.

This clone was seen a few times. The chain couples TRBV19 to TRBJ1-6, with TRBD1 matching over 7 bases. V lost 3 bases and J lost 8; bases outside the gene matches: 4. Germline CDR1 reads LNHDA; CDR2 reads SQIVND (reference sequence). The length of the CDR3 is 14 residues. The DNA for the CDR3 is TGTGCCAGTAGTATGTCCCAGGGGGATTCACCCCTCCACTTT. It specifies CASSMSQGDSPLHF.

CDR3 loop: CASSVTGGDYGYTF. CDR3 sequence (DNA): TGTGCCAGCAGCGTCACAGGGGGGGACTATGGCTACACCTTC. This sequence joins TRBV21-1 and TRBJ1-2; the table's D call, TRBD1, was not checked against the DNA. TRBV21-1 is annotated as a pseudogene. The CDR3 is made up of 14 amino acids.

In this sample, this clone turned up a few times. The V and J genes are TRBV11-3 and TRBJ2-2; D is possibly TRBD2 (6 bases). Germline values: CDR1 SGHNT, CDR2 YENEEA. The CDR3 has 16 amino acids. Between the trimmed V and J ends, which lost 5 bases and 7 bases, there was a span of 20 bases. The CDR3 loop is CASSPPSEGYDGELFF. CDR3 coding DNA: TGTGCCAGCAGCCCGCCGTCGGAGGGATACGACGGGGAGCTGTTTTTT.

The J gene is TRBJ2-7, the V gene TRBV5-1; the D gene is possibly TRBD2 (5 bases). Germline V CDR1 and CDR2: SGHRS, YFSETQ. The CDR3 length is 12 residues. Trimming took 2 bases from V and 5 from J, leaving 8 bases between them. The DNA of the CDR3 is TGCGCCAGCAGCTTCGGGGAACACGAGCAGTACTTC. Its protein is CASSFGEHEQYF.

The CDR3 bases are TGTGCCAGCAGCTTAGTAGCAGGGATACAGTATTTT. Encoded protein: CASSLVAGIQYF. The chain links TRBV7-2 to TRBJ2-3; tentative D call: TRBD1 (5 bases). The germline V gene encodes CDR1 SGHTA and CDR2 FQGNSA. Deletions cut 1 base from V and 12 bases from J, with 11 bases between. The length of the CDR3 is 12 residues. The whole variable domain, remainder taken from reference TRBV7-2 and TRBJ2-3, is GAGVSQSPSNKVTEKGKDVELRCDPISGHTALYWYRQSLGQGLEFLIYFQGNSAPDKSGLPSDRFSAERTGGSVSTLTIQRTQQEDSAVYLCASSLVAGIQYFGPGTRLTVL.

The gene calls are TRBV5-1 and TRBJ2-3; D might be TRBD1 (6 bases). The CDR3 contains 15 residues. CDR1 and CDR2 (germline): SGHRS, YFSETQ. With 0 bases removed from V and 5 bases from J, the gap between germline ends came to 13 bases. DNA for the CDR3: TGCGCCAGCAGCTTGGTTTCAGGGGAGCAAGATACGCAGTATTTT. This codes for CASSLVSGEQDTQYF.

The rearrangement links TRBV5-3 to TRBJ1-2; weak D call: TRBD1 (6 bases). TRBV5-3 is reported as an ORF; its role is uncertain. This CDR3 spans 17 amino acids. V shed 4 bases and J shed 4 bases, with 23 bases lying between them. CDR3 sequence (DNA): TGTGCCAGAAGCCGCGACACCGGGACATTAATAGCCTATGGCTACACCTTC. This codes for CARSRDTGTLIAYGYTF.

This chain uses TRBV6-5 with TRBJ1-1; the D gene is possibly TRBD1 (6 bases). Trimming pared 5 bases from V and 4 bases from J, leaving 14 bases between. CDR1 and CDR2 from the germline V gene are MNHEY and SVGAGI. The CDR3 loop spans 14 amino acids. The DNA for the CDR3 is TGTGCCAGCAGTCAAAAGCAGGGGAGCACTGAAGCTTTCTTT. Translation: CASSQKQGSTEAFF.